A selection of T cell receptor beta chains follows, all from one sample in a study of beta chain features in type 1 diabetes. The table came from immunoSEQ multiplex PCR; TCRdb's copy has only in-frame clones and leaves some out. The data hold 60,000 or so clones, with 52% observed a single time. Specimen: Tregs from blood. The receptors derive from a woman aged 40 to 50 with type 1 diabetes. CDR3s include the opening cysteine and the closing phenylalanine or tryptophan. A D gene is named only where the DNA matches it firmly.

>TRBJ2-3|TRBV5-4|TRBD2
CASSRLAVDTQYF
>TRBJ1-1|TRBV11-2|NA
CASSFQTVTEAFF
>TRBJ1-2|TRBV4-1|NA
CASSHGLGYTF
>TRBJ2-6|TRBV19|NA
CAIKDSSGANVLTF
>TRBJ1-5|TRBV28|NA
CASRRYSNQPQHF
>TRBJ2-5|TRBV28|NA
CASRQAGSSRTQYF
>TRBJ1-2|TRBV28|NA
CASSLTGYGYTF
>TRBJ2-5|TRBV7-9|NA
CASSLVGGTAQETQYF
>TRBJ2-1|TRBV13|TRBD2
CASSSEPGTSRENEQFF
>TRBJ2-2|TRBV11-3|NA
CASSRESGELFF
>TRBJ2-4|TRBV4-3|NA
CASSQARTTKNIQYF
>TRBJ2-7|TRBV5-4|NA
CASSLSTGSYEQYF
>TRBJ2-3|TRBV10-3|TRBD1
CASGQGADTQYF
>TRBJ2-6|TRBV7-9|NA
CASSWSKGANVLTF
>TRBJ2-2|TRBV27|NA
CASARGTEAGELFF
>TRBJ2-3|TRBV6-5|NA
CASSSADIRTDTQYF
>TRBJ2-7|TRBV18|NA
CASSRPGSVEQYF
>TRBJ1-2|TRBV7-3|NA
CASSLTGGYGYTF
>TRBJ2-1|TRBV5-4|TRBD2
CASTRSSGGFGNEQFF
>TRBJ1-6|TRBV4-2|TRBD1
CASSGDRASNSPLHF
>TRBJ2-7|TRBV27|NA
CASSFVGEQQYF
>TRBJ1-1|TRBV6-4|NA
CASSAEGGQGAFF
>TRBJ1-5|TRBV7-2|TRBD1
CASSPGLDRGDQPQHF
>TRBJ1-1|TRBV10-3|TRBD1
CAITGTGETEAFF
>TRBJ2-7|TRBV7-6|TRBD2
CASSTLAGGNYEQYF
>TRBJ2-1|TRBV9|NA
CASSARPDSDPEQFF
>TRBJ2-7|TRBV18|NA
CASSSGMRTVTSYEQYF
>TRBJ2-1|TRBV12-5|NA
CASGSHGDEQFF
>TRBJ2-1|TRBV28|NA
CANSLPGGRVFF
>TRBJ1-2|TRBV29-1|TRBD1
CSVGRTGVPGYTF
>TRBJ1-3|TRBV25-1|NA
CASSDGDFSGNTIYF
>TRBJ1-1|TRBV4-2|TRBD1
CASSPGQGMNTEAFF
>TRBJ2-5|TRBV20-1|NA
CSGQFQETQYF
>TRBJ2-7|TRBV19|TRBD2
CASSRASGTRGYEQYF
>TRBJ2-7|TRBV28|NA
CASSLRSYEQYF
>TRBJ2-3|TRBV7-3|NA
CASSASGQLTDTQYF
>TRBJ1-1|TRBV6-5|NA
CASRHFMNTEAFF
>TRBJ1-5|TRBV19|NA
CASSMGGLSNQPQHF
>TRBJ2-5|TRBV7-9|NA
CASSLGTFEETQYF
>TRBJ1-2|TRBV7-3|NA
CASSLTSGGRDGYTF
>TRBJ2-7|TRBV29-1|TRBD2
CSVVGLADYEQYF
>TRBJ1-5|TRBV27|TRBD1
CASSLRGQGDQPQHF
>TRBJ2-7|TRBV30|NA
CAWNREDYEQYF
>TRBJ2-1|TRBV7-5|NA
CARSPGGPSSHNEQFF
>TRBJ2-5|TRBV25-1|NA
CASSELEGWGETQYF
>TRBJ1-1|TRBV15|NA
CATSRDGGGYTEAFF
>TRBJ2-7|TRBV5-5|TRBD1
CASSWPGQGVYEQYF
>TRBJ2-2|TRBV7-8|NA
CASSLMTVYTGELFF
>TRBJ2-2|TRBV7-2|NA
CASSRQPNTGELFF
>TRBJ2-3|TRBV7-9|NA
CASRPQGDTQYF
>TRBJ2-7|TRBV28|NA
CASSPTVTYEQYF
>TRBJ1-3|TRBV5-1|NA
CASSLGTVDSGNTIYF
>TRBJ1-5|TRBV6-5|NA
CASSYGPSRNQPQHF
>TRBJ2-5|TRBV6-6|NA
CASSLRVAWETQYF
>TRBJ2-1|TRBV5-4|NA
CASSLLMGGRRGEQFF
>TRBJ2-7|TRBV6-6|TRBD1
CASSYLFGTGDEQYF
>TRBJ1-2|TRBV7-8|NA
CASSLDGEANYGYTF
>TRBJ2-5|TRBV19|NA
CASSAQGFVYETQYF